The 23 T cell receptor beta chains reported below all come from one sample, sequenced in a study of blood T cell repertoires in COVID-19. Sequencing used immunoSEQ multiplex PCR; TCRdb keeps in-frame clones, though not all of them. The table records approximately 260,000 clones, 88% of them present only once. Sequencing used peripheral blood. These receptors all stem from a woman in her thirties or forties who had recovered from COVID-19.

CDR3: CASSWNPSGGSSYNEQFF. For the CDR3, the DNA is TGTGCCAGCAGCTGGAACCCCTCGGGGGGCAGCTCCTACAATGAGCAGTTCTTC. The J gene is TRBJ2-1, the V gene TRBV5-5; D possibly corresponds to TRBD2 (7 bases). V was trimmed by 3 bases and J by 0 bases, leaving 19 bases between them. The germline V gene has CDR1 SGHKS and CDR2 YYEKEE (reference sequence). The CDR3 contains 18 residues.

The gene calls are TRBV19 and TRBJ2-1, with TRBD2 identical over 11 bases. Germline trimming cut 3 bases from V and 8 bases from J; bases unmatched to any gene: 9. In germline, CDR1 is LNHDA, CDR2 SQIVND (reference sequence). The CDR3 runs to 16 residues. In DNA form, the CDR3 reads TGTGCCAGTAGTATCCTGACTAGCGGGACGTTCTATGAGCAGTTCTTC. Its protein product is CASSILTSGTFYEQFF.

The CDR3 loop reads CASSPTGYEQYF. The CDR3 bases are TGTGCCAGCAGCCCGACAGGGTACGAGCAGTACTTC. The rearrangement uses TRBV27 and TRBJ2-7; TRBD1 aligns across 7 bases. Germline CDR1 is MNHEY and CDR2 is SMNVEV (reference sequence). The CDR3 runs to 12 residues. With 6 bases clipped from V and 4 bases from J, the junction kept 3 bases outside the gene matches.

V gene TRBV28 combines with J gene TRBJ1-3, with D possibly TRBD1 on 5 matching bases. This CDR3 is built from 14 residues. CDR1 MDHEN and CDR2 SYDVKM come from the germline V gene. Trimming took off 7 bases at V and 7 bases at J, with 17 bases between the two ends. DNA of the CDR3: TGTGCCAGCACCCCGACGGGGGGATGGAACACCATATATTTT. It yields the protein CASTPTGGWNTIYF.

This rearrangement joins TRBV30 to TRBJ1-1, with 7 positions matching TRBD1. Germline V CDR1 and CDR2: GTSNPN, SVGIG (reference sequence). There are 15 residues in the CDR3. V was pared by 4 bases and J by 2 bases, with 10 bases of the junction left unmatched. DNA of the CDR3: TGTGCCTGGACCAAACCCGGGACAGCAAACACTGAAGCTTTCTTT. Its protein is CAWTKPGTANTEAFF.

As to this clone: This sample also contains other DNA sequences that code for the same CDR3. This chain links TRBV7-3 with TRBJ1-5, with D possibly TRBD1 on 6 matching bases. With 5 bases removed from V and 6 bases from J, the gap between germline ends came to 11 bases. Germline V CDR1 and CDR2: SGHTA, FQGTGA. The length of the CDR3 is 13 residues. The CDR3 bases are TGTGCCAGCAGCCCACAGGGCGGTCAGCCCCAGCATTTT. This gives the protein CASSPQGGQPQHF.

The J gene is TRBJ2-7, the V gene TRBV14; tentative D call: TRBD1 (6 bases). The V end was cut by 2 bases, the J end by 0 bases, with 11 bases between. Germline CDR1 reads SGHDN; CDR2 reads FVKESK. The CDR3 consists of 15 residues. The CDR3 reads CASSQWDTGSYEQYF. The DNA of the CDR3 is TGTGCCAGCAGCCAATGGGACACCGGCTCCTACGAGCAGTACTTC.

This chain's CDR3 is CASRPRQGPYEQYF. CDR3 bases: TGTGCCAGCAGACCGAGACAGGGACCCTACGAGCAGTACTTC. This chain uses TRBV7-8 with TRBJ2-7; TRBD1 matches 7 bases. Trimming took 6 bases from V and 2 from J; bases not matched to a gene: 7. The CDR3 contains 14 residues. Germline lookup yields CDR1 SGHVS and CDR2 FQNEAQ.

The chain employs TRBV11-3 and TRBJ2-1; D possibly corresponds to TRBD1 (6 bases). Deletions cut 1 base from V and 3 bases from J, with 10 bases between. The CDR3 totals 15 residues. Germline lookup yields CDR1 SGHNT and CDR2 YENEEA. CDR3 residues: CASSLAQGDYNEQFF. CDR3 bases: TGTGCCAGCAGCTTAGCACAGGGTGACTACAATGAGCAGTTCTTC. Based on the CDR3 plus reference TRBV11-3 and TRBJ2-1, the full variable domain is EAGVVQSPRYKIIEKKQPVAFWCNPISGHNTLYWYLQNLGQGPELLIRYENEEAVDDSQLPKDRFSAERLKGVDSTLKIQPAELGDSAVYLCASSLAQGDYNEQFFGPGTRLTVL.

The CDR3 spells CASSPDRGLRGSGYTF. CDR3 bases: TGTGCCAGCAGTCCGGACAGGGGGTTACGTGGAAGTGGCTACACCTTC. The chain has TRBV7-2 and TRBJ1-2, with 10 bases that match TRBD1. The CDR3 is 16 amino acids. V lost 6 bases and J lost 7; bases outside the gene matches: 14. Germline CDR1 SGHTA, CDR2 FQGNSA.

The J gene is TRBJ2-1, the V gene TRBV4-1; 9 bases are shared with TRBD2. Germline trimming cut 5 bases from V and 10 bases from J; bases unmatched to any gene: 15. This CDR3 has 16 residues. From germline, CDR1 is MGHRA and CDR2 YSYEKL. CDR3 DNA: TGCGCCAGCAGCAGAGGGGAGACTAGCGGCTTTAGGGAGCAGTTCTTC. Amino acid sequence: CASSRGETSGFREQFF.

The chain has TRBV19 and TRBJ1-4; the D is unclear. In germline, CDR1 is LNHDA, CDR2 SQIVND (reference sequence). V was cut by 1 base and J by 1 base, with 10 bases left in between. CDR3 length: 16 residues. CDR3 DNA: TGTGCCAGTAGTATAGGGGCAGGTATAACTAATGAAAAACTGTTTTTT. It yields the protein CASSIGAGITNEKLFF.

The chain uses TRBV7-2 and TRBJ2-4; 11 nucleotides agree with TRBD2. Trimming removed 1 base from V and 3 bases from J; junction bases left unmatched: 2. The CDR3 runs to 16 residues. CDR1 is SGHTA and CDR2 is FQGNSA in the germline V gene. CDR3 residues: CASSLGLAGGKNIQYF. The CDR3 DNA reads TGTGCCAGCAGCTTAGGGCTAGCGGGGGGCAAAAACATTCAGTACTTC.

The chain employs TRBV19 and TRBJ1-4, with TRBD1 identical over 7 bases. V was pared by 6 bases and J by 0 bases, with 4 bases of the junction left unmatched. There are 15 residues in the CDR3. CDR1 is LNHDA, CDR2 SQIVND, per germline (reference sequence). The CDR3 sequence is CASSAQGATNEKLFF. CDR3 DNA: TGTGCCAGTAGCGCCCAGGGGGCAACTAATGAAAAACTGTTTTTT.

V gene TRBV7-9 combines with J gene TRBJ2-5; the D gene is possibly TRBD1 (6 bases). The germline V gene encodes CDR1 SEHNR and CDR2 FQNEAQ (reference sequence). The CDR3 extends over 14 amino acids. V lost 4 bases, J lost 5 bases, and 14 bases lay in between. The CDR3 loop reads CASSSSDRRETQYF. The CDR3, as DNA: TGTGCCAGCAGCTCGTCCGACAGGCGGGAGACCCAGTACTTC. Combining the CDR3 with reference TRBV7-9 and TRBJ2-5 gives the whole variable domain DTGVSQNPRHKITKRGQNVTFRCDPISEHNRLYWYRQTLGQGPEFLTYFQNEAQLEKSRLLSDRFSAERPKGSFSTLEIQRTEQGDSAMYLCASSSSDRRETQYFGPGTRLLVL.

The chain joins TRBV4-1 to TRBJ2-7, with 8 bases aligning to TRBD1. The V and J ends lost 4 bases and 4 bases, in that order; junction bases with no gene match: 6. Per the germline V gene, CDR1 is MGHRA and CDR2 is YSYEKL. The CDR3 is made up of 14 amino acids. This chain's CDR3 is CASSPGQEGYEQYF. The DNA for the CDR3 is TGCGCCAGCAGCCCGGGACAGGAGGGGTACGAGCAGTACTTC.

The chain couples TRBV6-5 to TRBJ1-1, with TRBD1 matching over 8 bases. The CDR3 spans 13 residues. The ends lost 6 bases at V and 2 bases at J; junction bases unmatched: 2. Germline V CDR1 and CDR2: MNHEY, SVGAGI. The CDR3 protein is CASRGQANTEAFF. The CDR3 DNA sequence: TGTGCCAGCAGGGGACAGGCCAACACTGAAGCTTTCTTT.

The J gene is TRBJ2-5, the V gene TRBV30; TRBD2 might be the D (7 bases). V gave up 7 bases and J gave up 7 bases, with 19 bases separating them. The CDR3 sequence is 13 residues long. Germline lookup yields CDR1 GTSNPN and CDR2 SVGIG (reference sequence). The CDR3 DNA sequence: TGTGCCTCCTACGCCGGGGGGCGCGGGACCCAGTACTTC. Its protein product is CASYAGGRGTQYF.

This chain connects TRBV28 to TRBJ2-6, with 9 bases that match TRBD1. V was pared by 5 bases and J by 4 bases, with 9 bases of the junction left unmatched. Germline CDR1 reads MDHEN; CDR2 reads SYDVKM. CDR3 length equals 17 residues. The CDR3 protein is CASSPTGTGKGANVLTF. Here the CDR3 DNA reads TGTGCCAGCAGTCCCACCGGGACAGGGAAAGGGGCCAACGTCCTGACTTTC.

V usage is TRBV19 and J usage is TRBJ2-6; weak D call: TRBD2 (5 bases). Trimming removed 5 bases at V and 4 bases at J, with 12 bases between. The CDR3 runs 15 residues. CDR1 and CDR2 (germline): LNHDA, SQIVND (reference sequence). The CDR3 DNA reads TGTGCCAGTAGTCCTCAGACTATAGGGGCCAACGTCCTGACTTTC. It translates to CASSPQTIGANVLTF. Drawing the rest from reference TRBV19 and TRBJ2-6, the complete variable domain is DGGITQSPKYLFRKEGQNVTLSCEQNLNHDAMYWYRQDPGQGLRLIYYSQIVNDFQKGDIAEGYSVSREKKESFPLTVTSAQKNPTAFYLCASSPQTIGANVLTFGAGSRLTVL.

The chain links TRBV7-9 to TRBJ2-7; 11 bases align to TRBD1. From germline, CDR1 is SEHNR and CDR2 FQNEAQ (reference sequence). There are 12 residues in the CDR3. V gave up 10 bases and J gave up 7 bases; unmatched junction bases: 6. The CDR3 DNA reads as TGTGCCATCGGGGACAGGGGGTGGGAGCAGTACTTC. Its translation: CAIGDRGWEQYF.

The V call is TRBV5-6, the J call TRBJ1-2, with 8 bases that match TRBD1. This CDR3 contains 15 residues. Trimming cost V 4 bases and J 6 bases; bases outside gene matches: 11. The germline CDR1 and CDR2 sequences are SGHDT and YYEEEE. The CDR3 sequence is CASSPLDRESNGYTF. Here the CDR3 DNA reads TGTGCCAGCAGCCCGCTGGACAGGGAAAGTAATGGCTACACCTTC.

V and J are TRBV3-1 (or the pseudogene TRBV3-2) and TRBJ2-5, with D tentatively TRBD2 (6 bases). V dropped 6 bases and J dropped 2 bases, with 19 bases sitting between them. The CDR3 spans 16 residues. The germline V gene has CDR1 LGHDT and CDR2 YNNKEL (reference sequence). The CDR3 DNA reads as TGTGCCAGCAGTCGGAGGACTACACTATTTCAAGAGACCCAGTACTTC. This gives the protein CASSRRTTLFQETQYF.